The entry below describes one TCR beta chain. Absent ophthalmopathy progression within 18 months defined stable Graves' hyperthyroidism. Out of more than 8 ml of fresh peripheral blood came the PBMCs. The data stem from a study of T cells in Graves' hyperthyroidism and ophthalmopathy. It was RNA transcripts that yielded the amplified TCR beta CDR3 regions. An initial round of RT-PCR targeting the TCR CDR3 relied on the HTBI primer set. Each CDR3 protein is one row after TCRdb ran MiXCR on the multiplex PCR reads. This table holds 650,000 to 750,000 distinct CDR3 sequences, around 13% found once. This receptor was identified in a woman under 30 with Graves' hyperthyroidism. The material sequenced was blood.

This CDR3 is CSSQIGRGLQFF. The CDR3 bases are TGCAGCTCCCAAATCGGCAGGGGCCTCCAGTTCTTC. The rearrangement joins TRBV29-1 to TRBJ2-1, with a possible D match to TRBD1 (6 bases). The CDR3 loop spans 12 amino acids. Trimming took 8 bases from V and 13 from J, leaving 21 bases between them. CDR1 and CDR2 from the germline V gene are SQVTM and ANQGSEA.